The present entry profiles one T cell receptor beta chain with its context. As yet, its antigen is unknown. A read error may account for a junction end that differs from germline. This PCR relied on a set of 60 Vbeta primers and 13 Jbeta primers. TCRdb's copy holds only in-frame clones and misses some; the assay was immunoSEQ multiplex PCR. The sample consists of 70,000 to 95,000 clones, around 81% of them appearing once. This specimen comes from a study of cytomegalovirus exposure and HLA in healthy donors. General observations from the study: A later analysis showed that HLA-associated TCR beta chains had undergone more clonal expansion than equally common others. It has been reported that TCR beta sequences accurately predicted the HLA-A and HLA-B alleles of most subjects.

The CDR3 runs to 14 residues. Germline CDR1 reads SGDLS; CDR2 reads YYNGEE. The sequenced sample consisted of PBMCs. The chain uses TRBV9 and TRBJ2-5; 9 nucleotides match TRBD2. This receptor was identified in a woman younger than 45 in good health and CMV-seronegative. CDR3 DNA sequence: TGTGCCGGCAGCGTGCGGGAGGGAGAAGAGACCCAGTACTTC. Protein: CAGSVREGEETQYF.